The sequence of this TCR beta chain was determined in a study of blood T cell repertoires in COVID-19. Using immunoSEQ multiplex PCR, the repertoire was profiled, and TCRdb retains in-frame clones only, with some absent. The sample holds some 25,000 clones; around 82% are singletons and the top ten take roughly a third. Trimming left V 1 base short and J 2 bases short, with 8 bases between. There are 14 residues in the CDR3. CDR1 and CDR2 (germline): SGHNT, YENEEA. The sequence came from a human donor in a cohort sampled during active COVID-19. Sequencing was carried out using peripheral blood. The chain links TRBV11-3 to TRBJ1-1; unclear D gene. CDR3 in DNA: TGTGCCAGCAGCTTAGGCGGTCCTAACACTGAAGCTTTCTTT. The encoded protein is CASSLGGPNTEAFF.